This T cell receptor (beta chain) was found in a study of vaccination and CD4 T cells after COVID-19. Treatment of the sample: approximately nine-day PBMC culture with coronavirus spike peptide pools or control peptides (ViraFEST assay). A few counts support this clonotype. Its specificity is not known. The Oncomine TCR Beta short-read assay sequenced DNA from cultured CD4+ T cells. TCRdb independently ran MiXCR on the PCR reads; one entry per CDR3 protein. Here the sample spans some 19,000 distinct CDR3 sequences, around two fifths being singletons. There are 15 residues in the CDR3. Trimming removed 1 base at V and 0 bases at J, with 7 bases between.

Input material: cultured CD4+ T cells from blood. The chain employs TRBV12-3 or TRBV12-4 and TRBJ1-5; D gene unclear. The origin of this receptor is a human donor with COVID-19. Here the CDR3 DNA reads TGTGCCAGCAGTTTAGGAAGAATTAGCAATCAGCCCCAGCATTTT. Translation: CASSLGRISNQPQHF.